These T cell receptor beta chains were read from a single sample in a study of T cells in Graves' hyperthyroidism and ophthalmopathy. Each CDR3 protein is one row after TCRdb ran MiXCR on the multiplex PCR reads. Of 200,000 to 300,000 distinct CDR3 sequences in the sample, approximately 23% were seen once. The sample consisted of blood. Every receptor here comes from a woman aged 40 to 50 with Graves' ophthalmopathy. Both conserved end residues are part of each CDR3. The D gene is left open where the match is weak. Some rows mark clone size as missing; the rest say once, few, many or name a class of expanded clone.

>TRBV28|TRBJ1-2|many|TRBD1
TGTGCCAGCAGTTCCCAGGGGACAGGGAAAGATGGCTACACCTTC
CASSSQGTGKDGYTF
>TRBV3-1|TRBJ1-1|-|-
TGTGCCAGCAGCCCACACAGGGTGAAAAACACTGAAGCTTTCTTT
CASSPHRVKNTEAFF
>TRBV18|TRBJ2-7|-|TRBD1
TGTGCCAGCTCACCGGGACAGAACTACGAGCAGTACTTC
CASSPGQNYEQYF
>TRBV6-5|TRBJ2-5|-|TRBD1
TGTGCCAGCAGTTACTCGGACAGGGAGGAGACCCAGTACTTC
CASSYSDREETQYF
>TRBV28|TRBJ1-1|many|-
TGTGCCAGCAGTTTATCCGGGCAGGGACCTGAAGCTTTCTTT
CASSLSGQGPEAFF
>TRBV20-1|TRBJ2-7|many|TRBD2
TGCAGTGCTAGACCTCTCCCTAGCGGGGGGGCCTACGAGCAGTACTTC
CSARPLPSGGAYEQYF
>TRBV28|TRBJ2-1|many|-
TGTGCCAGCAACCGGAGGCGGGACCTATACAATGAGCAGTTCTTC
CASNRRRDLYNEQFF
>TRBV6-5|TRBJ1-1|many|-
TGTGCCAGCAGCCGTAAACAGGGTGGCAGAACTGAAGCTTTCTTT
CASSRKQGGRTEAFF
>TRBV5-1|TRBJ1-5|many|-
TGCGCCAGCAGCTTGGACGGTCATAGCAATCAGCCCCAGCATTTT
CASSLDGHSNQPQHF
>TRBV14|TRBJ2-3|-|-
TGTGCCAGCAGCCAAGGTGTCAGAATTACAGATACGCAGTATTTT
CASSQGVRITDTQYF
>TRBV27|TRBJ2-5|many|TRBD2
TGTGCCAGCAGCAATCAGCGGACTAGCCCCTACCTGCAAGAGACCCAGTACTTC
CASSNQRTSPYLQETQYF
>TRBV12-3/TRBV12-4|TRBJ1-1|-|-
TGTGCCAGCAGTCACTCTCTCGACGGGTTCCCGAACACTGAAGCTTTCTTT
CASSHSLDGFPNTEAFF
>TRBV7-8|TRBJ2-7|-|-
TGTGCCAGCAGCTTCACACGGAAGCAGTACTTC
CASSFTRKQYF
>TRBV9|TRBJ2-3|many|TRBD2
TGTGCCAGCAGCCCTAGCGGGTCCACAGATACGCAGTATTTT
CASSPSGSTDTQYF
>TRBV30|TRBJ2-3|-|-
TGTGCCTGGACAGATGCTGGAGACACAGATACGCAGTATTTT
CAWTDAGDTDTQYF
>TRBV7-2|TRBJ2-7|many|-
TGTGCCAGCAGTGCCTCCTACGAGCAGTACTTC
CASSASYEQYF
>TRBV4-2|TRBJ1-5|many|-
TGTGCCAGCAGCCAAACGGGGTCAGGGTATAGCAATCAGCCCCAGCATTTT
CASSQTGSGYSNQPQHF
>TRBV7-9|TRBJ2-5|many|-
TGTGCCAGCAGCTTACCAGGGCTAGCGGAGACCCAGTACTTC
CASSLPGLAETQYF
>TRBV18|TRBJ1-1|many|TRBD1
TGTGCCAGCTCGCAGACAGGGCGGAACACTGAAGCTTTCTTT
CASSQTGRNTEAFF
>TRBV28|TRBJ2-7|many|-
TGTGCCAGCAGTTCCGAGGGGGGACAGACGACGTACGAGCAGTACTTC
CASSSEGGQTTYEQYF
>TRBV6-5|TRBJ2-7|many|-
TGTGCCAGCAGCGGATGGGCGCGGGGCTACGAGCAGTACTTC
CASSGWARGYEQYF
>TRBV2|TRBJ2-7|many|TRBD1
TGTGCCAGCAGTGAAGACAGGGGGACTTTCTCCTACGAGCAGTACTTC
CASSEDRGTFSYEQYF
>TRBV19|TRBJ2-7|many|TRBD2
TGTGCCAGTAGTACGGGGAGGGATACCTACGAGCAGTACTTC
CASSTGRDTYEQYF
>TRBV4-1|TRBJ2-2|-|TRBD1
TGCGCCATCAGCCGACAGGGGGCGCTGAACACCGGGGAGCTGTTTTTT
CAISRQGALNTGELFF
>TRBV6-5|TRBJ2-5|many|-
TGTGCCAGCAAGAGAGGGGTACAGGAGACCCAGTACTTC
CASKRGVQETQYF
>TRBV6-5|TRBJ2-7|many|TRBD2
TGTGCCAGCAGTTCCGGGACTAGCGGGATAGACGAGCAGTACTTC
CASSSGTSGIDEQYF
>TRBV20-1|TRBJ2-7|many|TRBD2
TGCAGTGCACTGACTAGCGGGAGGGTCTCCAGCTCCTACGAGCAGTACTTC
CSALTSGRVSSSYEQYF
>TRBV4-1|TRBJ2-6|many|-
TGCGCCAGCAGCCCCTTCGGCATTGACTCTGGGGCCAACGTCCTGACTTTC
CASSPFGIDSGANVLTF
>TRBV6-1|TRBJ1-2|-|-
TGTGCCAGCAGCCAAGATAACGTGGAGGGCTATGGCTACACCTTC
CASSQDNVEGYGYTF
>TRBV10-3|TRBJ2-5|-|-
TGTGCCCCGCTGCCAGGCAACCAAGAGACCCAGTACTTC
CAPLPGNQETQYF
>TRBV12-3/TRBV12-4|TRBJ2-2|many|-
TGTGCCAGCAGTGCCCAAGCCGGGGAGCTGTTTTTT
CASSAQAGELFF
>TRBV6-1|TRBJ1-3|many|TRBD1
TGTGCCAGCAGTGAACTAGGGGGCGCTGGAAACACCATATATTTT
CASSELGGAGNTIYF
>TRBV29-1|TRBJ2-7|many|-
TGCAGCGTTATAGGGACAAGAGGTGGGCGCTCCTACGAGCAGTACTTC
CSVIGTRGGRSYEQYF
>TRBV20-1|TRBJ2-7|many|-
TGCAGTGCTAAGGGAGGTGTGCGGGATCCCTACGAGCAGTACTTC
CSAKGGVRDPYEQYF
>TRBV6-2/TRBV6-3|TRBJ1-2|many|-
TGTGCCAGCAGAGCATCAGGGGTCTATGGCTACACCTTC
CASRASGVYGYTF
>TRBV19|TRBJ2-1|many|-
TGTGCCAGTAAACCGGGACTTGACTACAATGAGCAGTTCTTC
CASKPGLDYNEQFF
>TRBV11-2|TRBJ2-2|once|-
TGTGCCAGCAGCCCCTCGACCCGCGCGTACACCGGGGAGCTGTTTTTT
CASSPSTRAYTGELFF
>TRBV19|TRBJ1-2|many|-
TGTGCCAGTAGCAACAGGGAAAGCAACTATGGCTACACCTTC
CASSNRESNYGYTF
>TRBV6-5|TRBJ1-5|many|-
TGTGCCAGCAGTTACAGGGGTGGCAATCAGCCCCAGCATTTT
CASSYRGGNQPQHF
>TRBV12-3/TRBV12-4|TRBJ1-1|once|-
TGTGCCAGCAGTCCGCGGGGTGGGGGCGTCTTCACTGAAGCTTTCTTT
CASSPRGGGVFTEAFF
>TRBV12-3/TRBV12-4|TRBJ2-2|-|TRBD1
TGTGCCAGCAGTCCCGTGACAGGGCTATCGAACACCGGGGAGCTGTTTTTT
CASSPVTGLSNTGELFF
>TRBV6-2/TRBV6-3|TRBJ2-7|-|-
TGTGCCAGCGGTCCACAGGCCGCTTGGGAGCAGCACTTC
CASGPQAAWEQHF
>TRBV13|TRBJ2-7|many|-
TGTGCCAGCAGCGGGCGACTAGGACCCTACGAGCAGTACTTC
CASSGRLGPYEQYF
>TRBV19|TRBJ1-1|many|-
TGTGCCAGTGCGGGGACAACCGGTGAAGCTTTCTTT
CASAGTTGEAFF
>TRBV25-1|TRBJ1-5|many|-
TGTGCCAGCAGTGAGGACAGACTTAGCAATCAGCCCCAGCATTTT
CASSEDRLSNQPQHF
>TRBV20-1|TRBJ2-7|many|-
TGCAGTGCTAGAGCCCATAGCGGACCCTCCTACGAGCAGTACTTC
CSARAHSGPSYEQYF
>TRBV12-5|TRBJ2-2|-|-
TGTGCTAGTGGTTTGGGACAGGCGAACACCGGGGAGCTGTTTTTT
CASGLGQANTGELFF
>TRBV6-5|TRBJ2-7|-|TRBD2
TGTGCCAGCAGTTTTGGGACTAGCGGGACCTCGGCCTACGAGCAGTACTTC
CASSFGTSGTSAYEQYF
>TRBV6-5|TRBJ2-7|many|-
TGTGCCAGCAGTTACTCTGGATCAAACTCCTACGAGCAGTACTTC
CASSYSGSNSYEQYF
>TRBV2|TRBJ2-5|many|TRBD1
TGTGCCAGCAGCGGAGGACAGGGGGGAGAGACCCAGTACTTC
CASSGGQGGETQYF
>TRBV18|TRBJ2-2|many|TRBD2
TGTGCCAGCTCACCGACTGGGACTAGCGGAATCACCGGGGAGCTGTTTTTT
CASSPTGTSGITGELFF
>TRBV30|TRBJ1-3|many|-
TGTGCCTGGAGTAAACACGGGACGGGGGGAAACACCATATATTTT
CAWSKHGTGGNTIYF
>TRBV30|TRBJ2-2|many|-
TGTGCCTGGATAATTGGACAGACGAACACCGGGGAGCTGTTTTTT
CAWIIGQTNTGELFF
>TRBV4-1|TRBJ2-5|many|TRBD2
TGCGCCAGCAGCCAGAGGACTAGCGGGTATCAAGAGACCCAGTACTTC
CASSQRTSGYQETQYF
>TRBV12-3/TRBV12-4|TRBJ1-1|-|-
TGTGCCAGCAGTTTAAAGGGGTCAACTGAAGCTTTCTTT
CASSLKGSTEAFF